A selection of T cell receptor beta chains follows, all from one sample in a study of hypomethylating agent response in myelodysplastic syndrome. Sequenced by immunoSEQ multiplex PCR; TCRdb stores in-frame clones only, minus some. This table has about 5,400 clones, about nine tenths appearing once. The sample in question was bone marrow, obtained before or after starting hypomethylating agent treatment for myelodysplastic syndrome (not recorded which). The source is a human donor with myelodysplastic syndrome. Each CDR3 is given with its conserved first and last residue. The D gene is left open where the match is weak. Only some rows state a clone size, as once, few, many or a class for expanded clones.

v_call: TRBV6-1
d_call: -
j_call: TRBJ2-2
clone_size: large
cdr3_nt: TGTGCCAGCAAAGTTCGACAGACGAACACCGGGGAGCTGTTTTTT
cdr3_aa: CASKVRQTNTGELFF

v_call: TRBV6-5
d_call: -
j_call: TRBJ1-1
clone_size: once
cdr3_nt: TGTGCCAGCAGTTACACAACAGGGTGGACTGAAGCTTTCTTT
cdr3_aa: CASSYTTGWTEAFF

v_call: TRBV28
d_call: -
j_call: TRBJ1-3
clone_size: -
cdr3_nt: TGTGCCAGCAGGCCACTCTCGTACGGGGATGGAAACACCATATATTTT
cdr3_aa: CASRPLSYGDGNTIYF

v_call: TRBV10-3
d_call: -
j_call: TRBJ1-1
clone_size: -
cdr3_nt: TGTGCCATCAGACGTGGGGAGAACACTGAAGCTTTCTTT
cdr3_aa: CAIRRGENTEAFF

v_call: TRBV6-1
d_call: -
j_call: TRBJ1-1
clone_size: -
cdr3_nt: TGTGCCAGCAGGAGACGTGCGCCGAACACTGAAGCTTTCTTT
cdr3_aa: CASRRRAPNTEAFF

v_call: TRBV11-2
d_call: -
j_call: TRBJ1-1
clone_size: once
cdr3_nt: TGTGCCAGCAGCTGGGACCGAAACACTGAAGCTTTCTTT
cdr3_aa: CASSWDRNTEAFF

v_call: TRBV29-1
d_call: -
j_call: TRBJ1-5
clone_size: -
cdr3_nt: TGCAGCGTGTCGGCGACAGCCAGCAATCAGCCCCAGCATTTT
cdr3_aa: CSVSATASNQPQHF

v_call: TRBV2
d_call: -
j_call: TRBJ1-1
clone_size: -
cdr3_nt: TGTGCCAGCAGGGAATTTGAGGACACTGAAGCTTTCTTT
cdr3_aa: CASREFEDTEAFF

v_call: TRBV19
d_call: -
j_call: TRBJ1-1
clone_size: -
cdr3_nt: TGTGCCAGTAGTATTGGGACGTTGGAAGCTTTCTTT
cdr3_aa: CASSIGTLEAFF

v_call: TRBV19
d_call: -
j_call: TRBJ2-3
clone_size: -
cdr3_nt: TGTGCCAGTAGGAACAGAGCTAGCACAGATACGCAGTATTTT
cdr3_aa: CASRNRASTDTQYF

v_call: TRBV7-9
d_call: -
j_call: TRBJ1-2
clone_size: -
cdr3_nt: TGTGCCAGCAGCTTAAATGAACCGCTCTATGGCTACACCTTC
cdr3_aa: CASSLNEPLYGYTF

v_call: TRBV12-5
d_call: -
j_call: TRBJ2-7
clone_size: -
cdr3_nt: TGTGCTAGTGGACCTCGGTCGGATCAGTACGAGCAGTACTTC
cdr3_aa: CASGPRSDQYEQYF

v_call: TRBV30
d_call: -
j_call: TRBJ1-1
clone_size: -
cdr3_nt: TGTGCCTGGTCCCCTACTTGGGTCGGGAACACTGAAGCTTTCTTT
cdr3_aa: CAWSPTWVGNTEAFF

v_call: TRBV13
d_call: TRBD2
j_call: TRBJ2-1
clone_size: -
cdr3_nt: TGTGCCAGCAGCTCCGGGACTAACGGAGATGAGCAGTTCTTC
cdr3_aa: CASSSGTNGDEQFF

v_call: TRBV7-2
d_call: -
j_call: TRBJ2-7
clone_size: -
cdr3_nt: TGTGCCAGCAGCTTATATCGGGGCTACGAGCAGTACTTC
cdr3_aa: CASSLYRGYEQYF

v_call: TRBV7-9
d_call: -
j_call: TRBJ1-1
clone_size: -
cdr3_nt: TGTGCCAGCAGCTTAGCCATCGCAGGGAATATTGAAGCTTTCTTT
cdr3_aa: CASSLAIAGNIEAFF

v_call: TRBV5-6
d_call: TRBD1
j_call: TRBJ1-2
clone_size: -
cdr3_nt: TGTGCCAGCAGCCCAGGACAGGGTGGCTACACCTTC
cdr3_aa: CASSPGQGGYTF

v_call: TRBV4-2
d_call: -
j_call: TRBJ2-2
clone_size: -
cdr3_nt: TGTGCCAGCAGCCAAGATAGGACCGGGGAGCTGTTTTTT
cdr3_aa: CASSQDRTGELFF

v_call: TRBV27
d_call: -
j_call: TRBJ2-7
clone_size: -
cdr3_nt: TGTGCCAGCAGTTTTCGGGGGGCCCCCTACGAGCAGTACTTC
cdr3_aa: CASSFRGAPYEQYF

v_call: TRBV6-6
d_call: -
j_call: TRBJ2-1
clone_size: once
cdr3_nt: TGTGCCAGCAGTTACACCAATGAGCAGTTCTTC
cdr3_aa: CASSYTNEQFF

v_call: TRBV5-4
d_call: TRBD1
j_call: TRBJ1-5
clone_size: -
cdr3_nt: TGTGCCAGCAGCTTCGGGACAGGGGATCGGCCCCAGCATTTT
cdr3_aa: CASSFGTGDRPQHF

v_call: TRBV14
d_call: -
j_call: TRBJ1-1
clone_size: -
cdr3_nt: TGTGCCAGCAGCCAAGATCTCGGCAGGGTCACTGAAGCTTTCTTT
cdr3_aa: CASSQDLGRVTEAFF

v_call: TRBV19
d_call: -
j_call: TRBJ1-5
clone_size: -
cdr3_nt: TGTGCCAGTAGTATCGGGGGAGGGAGCAATCAGCCCCAGCATTTT
cdr3_aa: CASSIGGGSNQPQHF

v_call: TRBV5-1
d_call: -
j_call: TRBJ2-7
clone_size: -
cdr3_nt: TGCGCCAGCAGCTTGGAGGCCTCGAGCTCCTACGAGCAGTACTTC
cdr3_aa: CASSLEASSSYEQYF

v_call: TRBV6-1
d_call: TRBD2
j_call: TRBJ2-5
clone_size: -
cdr3_nt: TGTGCCAGCAGTGGGCAGGGGACTAGAGAGACCCAGTACTTC
cdr3_aa: CASSGQGTRETQYF

v_call: TRBV2
d_call: -
j_call: TRBJ1-5
clone_size: -
cdr3_nt: TGTGCCAGCAGTGTCGGGGCAGGTGGACAGCCCCAGCATTTT
cdr3_aa: CASSVGAGGQPQHF

v_call: TRBV9
d_call: -
j_call: TRBJ1-2
clone_size: -
cdr3_nt: TGTGCCAGCAGCGTAGGTAACCGGCGTGGCTACACCTTC
cdr3_aa: CASSVGNRRGYTF

v_call: TRBV15
d_call: TRBD2
j_call: TRBJ2-7
clone_size: once
cdr3_nt: TGTGCCACCAGCAGAGGTTCACTAGCGGGAGGGTACGAGCAGTACTTC
cdr3_aa: CATSRGSLAGGYEQYF

v_call: TRBV7-3
d_call: -
j_call: TRBJ2-2
clone_size: -
cdr3_nt: TGTGCCAGCGCGTTGAGGCGAGGCGGGGAGCTGTTTTTT
cdr3_aa: CASALRRGGELFF

v_call: TRBV7-2
d_call: TRBD2
j_call: TRBJ2-1
clone_size: -
cdr3_nt: TGTGCCAGCAGCTTACTAGCGGGAGGGCCCTCAAGTGATGAGCAGTTCTTC
cdr3_aa: CASSLLAGGPSSDEQFF

v_call: TRBV11-1
d_call: -
j_call: TRBJ1-1
clone_size: -
cdr3_nt: TGTGCCAGCAGCTTAGATGACCCACTGAACACTGAAGCTTTCTTT
cdr3_aa: CASSLDDPLNTEAFF

v_call: TRBV5-4
d_call: TRBD1
j_call: TRBJ1-3
clone_size: -
cdr3_nt: TGTGCCAGCAGCTTGGCTACAGGGGGCCTCTCCGGATCCATATATTTT
cdr3_aa: CASSLATGGLSGSIYF

v_call: TRBV9
d_call: TRBD1
j_call: TRBJ2-7
clone_size: -
cdr3_nt: TGTGCCAGCAGCCCCCAGGGATCAGGGGGTCACGAGCAGTACTTC
cdr3_aa: CASSPQGSGGHEQYF

v_call: TRBV27
d_call: TRBD2
j_call: TRBJ2-2
clone_size: -
cdr3_nt: TGTGCCAGCAGTTTATCTAGCGGGAGTTTTAGCGGGGAGCTGTTTTTT
cdr3_aa: CASSLSSGSFSGELFF

v_call: TRBV7-2
d_call: -
j_call: TRBJ1-1
clone_size: -
cdr3_nt: TGTGCCAGCAGCTTAGGGGTGGGTGAAGCTTTCTTT
cdr3_aa: CASSLGVGEAFF

v_call: TRBV5-4
d_call: -
j_call: TRBJ2-2
clone_size: -
cdr3_nt: TGTGCCAGCAGCCTGGAGGCGAACACCGGGGAGCTGTTTTTT
cdr3_aa: CASSLEANTGELFF

v_call: TRBV27
d_call: -
j_call: TRBJ2-7
clone_size: once
cdr3_nt: TGTGCCAGCGGACCTACTACCGGGACCTGGGGAAGAGGATCCTACGAGCAGTACTTC
cdr3_aa: CASGPTTGTWGRGSYEQYF

v_call: TRBV6-6
d_call: -
j_call: TRBJ1-5
clone_size: -
cdr3_nt: TGTGCCAGCAGTTACTCGAACGGAGGACAGCTAATACAGCATTTT
cdr3_aa: CASSYSNGGQLIQHF

v_call: TRBV19
d_call: TRBD2
j_call: TRBJ2-7
clone_size: once
cdr3_nt: TGTGCCAGTAGTATCGCTAGCGGCTCCTACGAGCAGTACTTC
cdr3_aa: CASSIASGSYEQYF

v_call: TRBV7-8
d_call: TRBD1
j_call: TRBJ2-7
clone_size: -
cdr3_nt: TGTGCCAGCAGCCTAAATAGGGGGCAGGGGACCCCCTACGAGCAGTACTTC
cdr3_aa: CASSLNRGQGTPYEQYF

v_call: TRBV7-3
d_call: -
j_call: TRBJ1-5
clone_size: -
cdr3_nt: TGTGCCAGCAGCTTGGGGAGCGATCAGCCCCAGCATTTT
cdr3_aa: CASSLGSDQPQHF

v_call: TRBV5-8
d_call: TRBD1
j_call: TRBJ2-2
clone_size: -
cdr3_nt: TGTGTCAGCAGCTTGTACGACCAGGGGGCATGGGTCACCGGGGAGCTGTTTTTT
cdr3_aa: CVSSLYDQGAWVTGELFF

v_call: TRBV2
d_call: TRBD2
j_call: TRBJ2-3
clone_size: -
cdr3_nt: TGTGCCAGCCGGGAGCTAGCGGGGGGCACAGATACGCAGTATTTT
cdr3_aa: CASRELAGGTDTQYF

v_call: TRBV7-8
d_call: -
j_call: TRBJ1-2
clone_size: -
cdr3_nt: TGTGCCAGCAGCTTAGCGGTCCCAGGCGATGGCTATGGCTACACCTTC
cdr3_aa: CASSLAVPGDGYGYTF

v_call: TRBV10-3
d_call: TRBD1
j_call: TRBJ2-3
clone_size: -
cdr3_nt: TGTGCCATCTCAGGGCAGGGGGGCACAGATACGCAGTATTTT
cdr3_aa: CAISGQGGTDTQYF

v_call: TRBV30
d_call: -
j_call: TRBJ2-1
clone_size: -
cdr3_nt: TGTGCCCCAACAAGTGGCCAGCAAGGACGAAATGAGCAGTTCTTC
cdr3_aa: CAPTSGQQGRNEQFF

v_call: TRBV10-3
d_call: -
j_call: TRBJ2-7
clone_size: -
cdr3_nt: TGTGCCATCAGTGAGCCCCCCTTCAGGCCGCTAGCCTACGAGCAGTACTTC
cdr3_aa: CAISEPPFRPLAYEQYF

v_call: TRBV5-6
d_call: -
j_call: TRBJ1-6
clone_size: -
cdr3_nt: TGTGCCAGCAGCCTGTCACAGGGATTTGGGGATTCACCCCTCCACTTT
cdr3_aa: CASSLSQGFGDSPLHF

v_call: TRBV9
d_call: TRBD1
j_call: TRBJ2-3
clone_size: -
cdr3_nt: TGTGCCAGCAGCGTAGAAGGGACAAGGGGGCCCACAGATACGCAGTATTTT
cdr3_aa: CASSVEGTRGPTDTQYF